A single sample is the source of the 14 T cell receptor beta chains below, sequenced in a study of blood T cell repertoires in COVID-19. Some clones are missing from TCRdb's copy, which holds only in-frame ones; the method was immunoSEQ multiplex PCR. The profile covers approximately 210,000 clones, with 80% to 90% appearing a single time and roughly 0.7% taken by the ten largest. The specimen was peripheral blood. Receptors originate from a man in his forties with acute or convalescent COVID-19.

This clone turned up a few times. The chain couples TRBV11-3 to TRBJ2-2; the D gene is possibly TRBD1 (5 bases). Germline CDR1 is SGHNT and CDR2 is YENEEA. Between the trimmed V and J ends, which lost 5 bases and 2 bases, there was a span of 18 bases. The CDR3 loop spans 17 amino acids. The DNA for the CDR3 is TGTGCCAGCAGCCGGACATTCTCCCACCTAAACACCGGGGAGCTGTTTTTT. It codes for CASSRTFSHLNTGELFF.

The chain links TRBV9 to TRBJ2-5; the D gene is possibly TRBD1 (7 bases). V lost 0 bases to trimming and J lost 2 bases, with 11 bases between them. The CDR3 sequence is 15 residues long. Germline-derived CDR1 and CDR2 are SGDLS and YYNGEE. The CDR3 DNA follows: TGTGCCAGCAGCGTAGGCGGGACAGCGCAAGAGACCCAGTACTTC. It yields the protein CASSVGGTAQETQYF.

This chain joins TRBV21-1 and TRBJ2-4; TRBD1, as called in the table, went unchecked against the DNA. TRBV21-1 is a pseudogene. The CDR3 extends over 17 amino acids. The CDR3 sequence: CASSKYDRQGYKNIQYF. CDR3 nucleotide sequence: TGTGCCAGCAGCAAATATGACCGACAGGGCTACAAAAACATTCAGTACTTC.

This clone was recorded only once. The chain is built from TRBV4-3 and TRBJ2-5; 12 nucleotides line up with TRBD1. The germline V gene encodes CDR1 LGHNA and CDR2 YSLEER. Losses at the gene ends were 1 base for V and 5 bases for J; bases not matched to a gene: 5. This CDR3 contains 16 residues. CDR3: CASSQGGTGGEETQYF. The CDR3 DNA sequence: TGCGCCAGCAGCCAAGGTGGGACAGGGGGCGAGGAGACCCAGTACTTC.

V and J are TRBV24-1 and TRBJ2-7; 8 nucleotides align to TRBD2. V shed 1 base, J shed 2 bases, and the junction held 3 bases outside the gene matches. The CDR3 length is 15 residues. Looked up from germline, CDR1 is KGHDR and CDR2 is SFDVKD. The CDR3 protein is CATSDLSSGTYEQYF. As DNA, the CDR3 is TGTGCCACCAGTGATTTAAGTAGCGGGACCTACGAGCAGTACTTC.

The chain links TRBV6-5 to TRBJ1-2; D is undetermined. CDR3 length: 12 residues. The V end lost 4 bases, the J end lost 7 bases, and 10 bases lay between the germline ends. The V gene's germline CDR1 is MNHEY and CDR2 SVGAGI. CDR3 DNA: TGTGCCAGCAGTTCGGCGGGAGGTGGCTACACCTTC. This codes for CASSSAGGGYTF.

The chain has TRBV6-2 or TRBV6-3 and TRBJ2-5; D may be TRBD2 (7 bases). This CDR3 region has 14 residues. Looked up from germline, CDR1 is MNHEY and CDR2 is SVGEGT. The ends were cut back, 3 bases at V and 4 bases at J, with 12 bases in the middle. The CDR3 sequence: CASSYGGAVETQYF. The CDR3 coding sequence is TGTGCCAGCAGTTATGGGGGGGCTGTAGAGACCCAGTACTTC.

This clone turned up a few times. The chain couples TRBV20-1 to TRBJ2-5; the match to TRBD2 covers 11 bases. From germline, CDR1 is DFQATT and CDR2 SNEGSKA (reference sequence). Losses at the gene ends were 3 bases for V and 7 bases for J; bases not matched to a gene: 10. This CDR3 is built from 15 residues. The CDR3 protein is CSASGIAGGPGTQYF. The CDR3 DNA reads TGCAGTGCTAGTGGTATAGCGGGGGGGCCGGGGACCCAGTACTTC.

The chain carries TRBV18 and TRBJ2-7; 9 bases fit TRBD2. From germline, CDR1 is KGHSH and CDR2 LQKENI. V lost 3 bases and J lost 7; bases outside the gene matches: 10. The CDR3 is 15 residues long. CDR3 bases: TGTGCCAGCTCACCCCCTGGCGGGAGGGCCGAGGAGCAGTACTTC. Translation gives CASSPPGGRAEEQYF.

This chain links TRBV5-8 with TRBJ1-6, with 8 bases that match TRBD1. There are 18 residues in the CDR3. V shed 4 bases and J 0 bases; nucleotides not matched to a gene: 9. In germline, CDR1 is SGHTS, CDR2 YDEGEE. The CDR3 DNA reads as TGTGCCAGCAGCCTAGGACAGGGTTGGGCCTCCTATAATTCACCCCTCCACTTT. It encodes CASSLGQGWASYNSPLHF.

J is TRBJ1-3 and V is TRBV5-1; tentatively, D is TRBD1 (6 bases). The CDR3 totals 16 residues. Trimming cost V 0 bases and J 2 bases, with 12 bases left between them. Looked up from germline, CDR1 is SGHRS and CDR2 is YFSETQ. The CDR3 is CASSLAQGGAGNTIYF. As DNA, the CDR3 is TGCGCCAGCAGCTTGGCCCAAGGGGGGGCTGGAAACACCATATATTTT.

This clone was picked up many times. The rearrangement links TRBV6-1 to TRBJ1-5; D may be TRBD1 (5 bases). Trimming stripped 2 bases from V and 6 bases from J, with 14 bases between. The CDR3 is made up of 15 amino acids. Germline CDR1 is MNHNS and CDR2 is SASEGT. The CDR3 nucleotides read TGTGCCAGCAGTGAAATGGGTGGAGGGGTTCAGCCCCAGCATTTT. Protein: CASSEMGGGVQPQHF.

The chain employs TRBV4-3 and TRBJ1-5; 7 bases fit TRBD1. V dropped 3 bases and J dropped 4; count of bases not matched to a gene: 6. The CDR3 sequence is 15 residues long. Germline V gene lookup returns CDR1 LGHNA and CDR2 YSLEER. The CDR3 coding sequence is TGCGCCAGCAGCCAGGGGACAGAACGAAATCAGCCCCAGCATTTT. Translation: CASSQGTERNQPQHF.

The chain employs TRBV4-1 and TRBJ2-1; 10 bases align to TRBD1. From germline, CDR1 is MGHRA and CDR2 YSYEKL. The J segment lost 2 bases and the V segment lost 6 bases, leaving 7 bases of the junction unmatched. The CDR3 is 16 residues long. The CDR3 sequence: CASRPTGTGAYNEQFF. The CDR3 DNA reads TGCGCCAGCAGGCCCACCGGGACAGGGGCCTACAATGAGCAGTTCTTC.